The sequence of this T cell receptor beta chain was determined in a study of OX40 agonist ivuxolimab in advanced cancers. About the full investigation: Ivuxolimab, which targeted the costimulatory receptor OX40 (CD134), was an agonistic, fully human IgG2 monoclonal antibody. The point of sequencing TCRbeta in the periphery was to test whether ivuxolimab changed TCR sequence diversity and drove clonal T-cell expansion. Partial responses were achieved by three dose-escalation patients, of whom one had hepatocellular carcinoma and two had cutaneous melanoma. The dose-escalation cohort was 82.7% male with a mean age of around 64 years, ranging from roughly 20 to 85. The paper reports the monotherapy dose-escalation portion (N of about 56 patients) of the phase I ivuxolimab trial. Of the 52 patients in dose escalation, 19 had hepatocellular carcinoma, roughly 15 had melanoma, 9 had renal cell carcinoma and 9 had head and neck cancer. Prior anti-PD-1, anti-PD-L1 or anti-CTLA-4 therapy was permitted, and about two fifths of dose-escalation patients had received checkpoint inhibitors. Intravenous ivuxolimab was administered to patients every 2 weeks at six dose levels: 0.01, 0.1, 0.3, 1.5, 3 and 10 mg/kg. General conclusions and limits of the study: Low levels of normalized T-cell clonal expansion were also seen in some patients who did not respond. The antigen specificity of the clonally expanded peripheral T cells was not determined. After ivuxolimab, CD8+ T cells had more expanded clones than CD4+ T cells on average. At doses from 0.1 to 3.0 mg/kg, clonal expansion was seen in both CD4+ and CD8+ blood T cells between baseline and week 6. In the 0.1-3.0 mg/kg groups, partial responders had among the lowest normalized peripheral clonal expansion, particularly in CD8+ T cells.

V is pared back by 6 bases and J by 7 bases, with 10 bases lying between the germline termini. From cysteine to phenylalanine, the CDR3 is 11 amino acids long. Only the CDR3 region is kept as DNA, spanning 33 bases read in frame from base 1. CDR1 DFQATT and CDR2 SNEGSKA were looked up in the germline V gene (reference sequence). Points on this clone: Its antigen is currently not known. Nothing much larger sits one base from this clone, and base qualities are not available.

Genomic DNA was extracted from sorted cells for sequencing of the TCRbeta CDR3 region. The immunoSEQ Assay was used to sequence the TCRbeta CDR3 regions. TCRdb stores this immuneACCESS table with in-frame sequences only. Part of the clones is absent; in the studies checked, under half of the shortfall reflects unresolved V genes, and no reason is known for the rest. In this sample the table shows tens of thousands of clones, around 88% of which occur a single time. The top ten clones comprise about 25% of the sample. The trial excluded patients who had a history of autoimmune disease or were on systemic immunosuppression. Peripheral blood for TCR sequencing was drawn from every dose cohort at baseline, at cycle 4 day 1 and at cycle 7 day 1. Samples were obtained from an open-label, multicenter, first-in-human phase I dose-escalation trial of ivuxolimab. Adults with locally advanced or metastatic head and neck squamous cell, hepatocellular, melanoma or renal cell carcinoma were enrolled in the trial. Before TCR sequencing, CD4+ and CD8+ T cells were separately sorted from peripheral blood.

The sequence derives from an adult with an advanced solid tumor such as melanoma, head and neck, liver or kidney cancer. The sequence joins TRBV20-1 to TRBJ2-1; the D gene could be TRBD1 or TRBD2, each one agreeing over 6 bases. This sample comprised CD4+ or CD8+ T cells sorted from blood, obtained in a trial of the OX40 agonist ivuxolimab. This receptor carries the CDR3 CSAEGGNEQFF. The nucleotide sequence is TGCAGTGCGGAGGGGGGAAATGAGCAGTTCTTC.